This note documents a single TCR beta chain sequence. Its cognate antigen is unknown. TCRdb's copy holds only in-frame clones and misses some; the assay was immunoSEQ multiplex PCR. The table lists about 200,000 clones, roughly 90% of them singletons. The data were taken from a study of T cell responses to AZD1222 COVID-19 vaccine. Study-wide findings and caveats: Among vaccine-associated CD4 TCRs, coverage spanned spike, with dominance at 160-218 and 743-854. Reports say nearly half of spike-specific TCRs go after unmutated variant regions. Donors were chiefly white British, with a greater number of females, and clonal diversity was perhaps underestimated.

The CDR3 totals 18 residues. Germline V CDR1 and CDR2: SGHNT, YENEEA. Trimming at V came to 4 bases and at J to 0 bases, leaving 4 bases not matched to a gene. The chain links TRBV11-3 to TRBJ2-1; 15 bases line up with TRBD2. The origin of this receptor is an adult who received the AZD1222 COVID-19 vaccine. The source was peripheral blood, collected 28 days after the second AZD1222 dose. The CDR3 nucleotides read TGTGCCAGCAGCTCGGGACTAGCGGGAGGACTCTCCTACAATGAGCAGTTCTTC. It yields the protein CASSSGLAGGLSYNEQFF.